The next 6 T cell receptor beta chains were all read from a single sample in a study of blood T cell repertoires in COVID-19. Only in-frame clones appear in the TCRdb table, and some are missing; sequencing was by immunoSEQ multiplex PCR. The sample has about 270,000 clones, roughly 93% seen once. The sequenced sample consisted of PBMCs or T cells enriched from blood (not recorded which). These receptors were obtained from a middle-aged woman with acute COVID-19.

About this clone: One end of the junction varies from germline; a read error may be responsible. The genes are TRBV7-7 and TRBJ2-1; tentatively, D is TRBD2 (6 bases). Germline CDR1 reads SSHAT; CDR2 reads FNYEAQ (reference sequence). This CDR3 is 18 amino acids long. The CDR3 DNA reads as TGTGCTAGCAGCACCGCACCGGCGGGACTGGGAGGTCGAAATGAGCAGTTCTTC. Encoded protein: CASSTAPAGLGGRNEQFF.

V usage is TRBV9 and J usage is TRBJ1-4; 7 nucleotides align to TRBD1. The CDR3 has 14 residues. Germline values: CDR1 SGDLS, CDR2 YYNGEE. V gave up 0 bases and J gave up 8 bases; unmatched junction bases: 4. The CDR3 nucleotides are TGTGCCAGCAGCGTAGGTAGGGGGCGCGAAAAACTGTTTTTT. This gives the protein CASSVGRGREKLFF.

The CDR3 coding sequence is TGTGCCAGCCACAGGGTAAGCACTGAAGCTTTCTTT. Translated: CASHRVSTEAFF. The chain recombines TRBV2 with TRBJ1-1, with TRBD1 as a possible D gene (6 bases). Germline CDR1 and CDR2: SNHLY and FYNNEI. Between the trimmed V and J ends, which lost 8 bases and 4 bases, there was a span of 11 bases. This CDR3 comprises 12 residues.

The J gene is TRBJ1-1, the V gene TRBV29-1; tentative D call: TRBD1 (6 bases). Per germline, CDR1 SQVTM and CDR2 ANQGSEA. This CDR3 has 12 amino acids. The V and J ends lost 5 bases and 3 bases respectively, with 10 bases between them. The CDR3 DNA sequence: TGCAGCGTTTCACAGGGAGACACTGAAGCTTTCTTT. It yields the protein CSVSQGDTEAFF. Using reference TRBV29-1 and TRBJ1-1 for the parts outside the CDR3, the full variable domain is SAVISQKPSRDICQRGTSLTIQCQVDSQVTMMFWYRQQPGQSLTLIATANQGSEATYESGFVIDKFPISRPNLTFSTLTVSNMSPEDSSIYLCSVSQGDTEAFFGQGTRLTVV.

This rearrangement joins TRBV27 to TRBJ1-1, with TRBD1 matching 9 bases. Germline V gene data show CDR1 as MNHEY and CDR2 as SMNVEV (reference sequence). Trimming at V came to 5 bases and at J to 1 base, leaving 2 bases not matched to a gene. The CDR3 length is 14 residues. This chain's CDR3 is CASSTGGANTEAFF. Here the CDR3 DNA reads TGTGCCAGCAGTACAGGGGGCGCGAACACTGAAGCTTTCTTT.

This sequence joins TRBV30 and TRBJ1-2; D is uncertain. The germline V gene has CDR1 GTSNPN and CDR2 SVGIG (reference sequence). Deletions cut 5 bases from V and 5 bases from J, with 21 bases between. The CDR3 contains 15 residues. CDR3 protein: CAWGFPGGTTYGYTF. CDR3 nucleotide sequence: TGTGCCTGGGGATTCCCTGGAGGAACTACTTATGGCTACACCTTC. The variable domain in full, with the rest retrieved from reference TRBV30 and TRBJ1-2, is SQTIHQWPATLVQPVGSPLSLECTVEGTSNPNLYWYRQAAGRGLQLLFYSVGIGQISSEVPQNLSASRPQDRQFILSSKKLLLSDSGFYLCAWGFPGGTTYGYTFGSGTRLTVV.